This entry concerns a single T cell receptor (beta chain). Antigen unknown. These data are taken from a study of a mutant IDH1 vaccine in newly diagnosed glioma. Time point here: week 35, safety follow-up. Vaccine doses each comprised 300 ug of mutant IDH1 20-mer peptide, with topical imiquimod. Donor diagnoses consisted of new WHO grade 3 or 4 IDH1-mutant, ATRX-lost astrocytomas. TCRdb's copy holds only in-frame clones and misses some; the assay was immunoSEQ multiplex PCR. The profile shows 50,000 to 65,000 clones, about 86% of them singletons. V shed 4 bases and J shed 4 bases, with 11 bases lying between them. Germline V gene data show CDR1 as SGHRS and CDR2 as YFSETQ. The CDR3 is 14 residues long.

The sample consisted of PBMCs, taken from a glioma patient whose treatment included an IDH1 peptide vaccine. The chain uses TRBV5-1 and TRBJ1-4; a possible D gene is TRBD1 (5 bases). This receptor was obtained from a man in his forties with glioma. CDR3 region: CASSLGTGNEKLFF. The CDR3 DNA reads TGCGCCAGCAGCCTGGGGACGGGTAATGAAAAACTGTTTTTT.